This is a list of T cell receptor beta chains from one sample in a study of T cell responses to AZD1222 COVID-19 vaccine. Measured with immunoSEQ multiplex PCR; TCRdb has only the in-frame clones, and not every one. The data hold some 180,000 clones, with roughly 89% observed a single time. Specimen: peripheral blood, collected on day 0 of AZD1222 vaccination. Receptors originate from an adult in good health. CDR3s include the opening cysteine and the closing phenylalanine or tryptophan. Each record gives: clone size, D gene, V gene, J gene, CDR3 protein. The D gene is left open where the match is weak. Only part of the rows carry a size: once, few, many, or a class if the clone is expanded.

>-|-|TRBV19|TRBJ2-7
CATGQFYEQYF
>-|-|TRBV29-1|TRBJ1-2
CSVGDGYGYTF
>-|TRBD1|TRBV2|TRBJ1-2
CASSDMGQGSGGYGYTF
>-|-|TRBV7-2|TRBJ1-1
CASSLAWGNTEAFF
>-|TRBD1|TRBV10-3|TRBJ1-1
CAISEPGQGMNTEAFF
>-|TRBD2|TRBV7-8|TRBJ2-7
CASSLTTSRTYEQYF
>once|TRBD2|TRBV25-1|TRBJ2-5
CASISTSGPQETQYF
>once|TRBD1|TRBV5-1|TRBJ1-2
CASSSDRGLNYGYTF
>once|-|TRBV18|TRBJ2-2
CASSKMENTGELFF
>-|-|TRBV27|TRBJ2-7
CASRNVGFLSYEQYF
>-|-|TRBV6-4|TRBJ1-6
CASAPIDNSPLHF
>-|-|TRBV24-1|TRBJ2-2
CAFFRLANTGELFF
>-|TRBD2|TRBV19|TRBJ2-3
CASSRRLAGGGDTQYF
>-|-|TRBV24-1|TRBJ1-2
CATSDSRTGYGYTF
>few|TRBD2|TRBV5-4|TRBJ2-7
CASSSRGGSGSHFYEQYF
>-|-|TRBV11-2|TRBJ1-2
CASSLDGRANYGYTF
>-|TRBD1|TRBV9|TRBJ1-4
CASSPSLGTGWSGTRGEKLFF
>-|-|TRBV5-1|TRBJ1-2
CASSRDWGYGYTF
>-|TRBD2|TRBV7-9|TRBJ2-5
CASSLAASGNQETQYF
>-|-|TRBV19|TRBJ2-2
CASSMVDYTGELFF
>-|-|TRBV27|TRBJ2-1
CASSQSGTEINEQFF
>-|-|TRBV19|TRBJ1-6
CASNEGWNSPLHF
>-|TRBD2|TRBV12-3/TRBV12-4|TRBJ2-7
CASRPGGGHEQYF
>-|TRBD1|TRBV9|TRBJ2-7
CASSVGWTGVSGEQYF
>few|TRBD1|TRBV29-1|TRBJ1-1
CSVRRQGARTEAFF
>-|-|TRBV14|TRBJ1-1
CASSKEIRGRGAEAFF
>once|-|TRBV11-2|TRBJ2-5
CASSFGGQETQYF
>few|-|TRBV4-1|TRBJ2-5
CASSQGRETQYF
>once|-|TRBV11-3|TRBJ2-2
CASRGTGELFF
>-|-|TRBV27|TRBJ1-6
CASSFRVGVLAYNSPLHF
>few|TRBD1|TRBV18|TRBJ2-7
CASSVDRDYEQYF
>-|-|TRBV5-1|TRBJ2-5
CASRRAQETQYF
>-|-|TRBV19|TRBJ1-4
CASSDPRAAANEKLFF
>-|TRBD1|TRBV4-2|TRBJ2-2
CASSLADREGLPWDASPDTGELFF
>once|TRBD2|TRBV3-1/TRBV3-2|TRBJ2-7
CASSQVAGGGYEQYF
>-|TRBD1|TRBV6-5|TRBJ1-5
CASSSGTGRGLQPQHF
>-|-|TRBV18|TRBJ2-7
CASSPPTGEGYEQYF
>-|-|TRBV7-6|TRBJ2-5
CASSQGRVSGETQYF
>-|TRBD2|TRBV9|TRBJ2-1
CASSPGTSGVSYNEQFF
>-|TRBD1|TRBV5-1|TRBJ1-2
CASSLAGQGGGYTF
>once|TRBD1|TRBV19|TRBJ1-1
CASSIALTGGTEAFF
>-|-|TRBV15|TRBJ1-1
CATSRDVGAIPFF
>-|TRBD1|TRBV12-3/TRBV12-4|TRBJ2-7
CASSLGQGFEQYF
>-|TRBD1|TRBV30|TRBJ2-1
CAWSVKSWDRDNEQFF
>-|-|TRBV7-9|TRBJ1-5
CASSLQSNQPQHF
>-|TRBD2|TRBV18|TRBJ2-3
CASSGASGADTQYF
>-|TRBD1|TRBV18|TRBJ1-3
CASSPLGTGSDTIYF
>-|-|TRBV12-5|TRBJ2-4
CASGLSGAKNIQYF
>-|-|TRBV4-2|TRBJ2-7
CASSLTPDYSYEQYF
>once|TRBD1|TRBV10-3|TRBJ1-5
CAISERDRGSQPQHF
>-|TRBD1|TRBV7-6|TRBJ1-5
CAVQGTEGEGNQPQHF
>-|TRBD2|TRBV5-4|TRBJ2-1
CASSLSGSSYNEQFF
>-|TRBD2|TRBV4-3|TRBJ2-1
CASSPQTSGGAEAYNEQFF